This TCR beta chain was observed in a study of identical twins. Overall study findings and caveats: The same donors were not followed; conclusions instead depended on cross-sectional statistical analysis.

Trimming shortened V by 6 bases and J by 5 bases, and 14 bases separated the two germline ends. This CDR3 is 14 amino acids long. Per the germline V gene, CDR1 is MNHEY and CDR2 is SVGEGT. Unique molecular identifiers were in the cDNA, with template-switch universal primer binding. MiXCR was run by TCRdb on the 5' RACE reads, yielding one entry per CDR3 protein. The table has about 920,000 distinct CDR3 sequences, over 9% seen once. On this clonotype itself: The antigen is unknown.

These data were also reused for a study on yellow fever vaccine responses in identical twins.

Sequenced sample: PBMCs. V is TRBV6-2 or TRBV6-3 and J is TRBJ2-1, with a possible D match to TRBD1 (5 bases). The source is a woman aged 18-29 years in good health. The CDR3 nucleotides are TGTGCCAGCAGAAAGACAGTGACCAACAATGAGCAGTTCTTC. Protein: CASRKTVTNNEQFF.